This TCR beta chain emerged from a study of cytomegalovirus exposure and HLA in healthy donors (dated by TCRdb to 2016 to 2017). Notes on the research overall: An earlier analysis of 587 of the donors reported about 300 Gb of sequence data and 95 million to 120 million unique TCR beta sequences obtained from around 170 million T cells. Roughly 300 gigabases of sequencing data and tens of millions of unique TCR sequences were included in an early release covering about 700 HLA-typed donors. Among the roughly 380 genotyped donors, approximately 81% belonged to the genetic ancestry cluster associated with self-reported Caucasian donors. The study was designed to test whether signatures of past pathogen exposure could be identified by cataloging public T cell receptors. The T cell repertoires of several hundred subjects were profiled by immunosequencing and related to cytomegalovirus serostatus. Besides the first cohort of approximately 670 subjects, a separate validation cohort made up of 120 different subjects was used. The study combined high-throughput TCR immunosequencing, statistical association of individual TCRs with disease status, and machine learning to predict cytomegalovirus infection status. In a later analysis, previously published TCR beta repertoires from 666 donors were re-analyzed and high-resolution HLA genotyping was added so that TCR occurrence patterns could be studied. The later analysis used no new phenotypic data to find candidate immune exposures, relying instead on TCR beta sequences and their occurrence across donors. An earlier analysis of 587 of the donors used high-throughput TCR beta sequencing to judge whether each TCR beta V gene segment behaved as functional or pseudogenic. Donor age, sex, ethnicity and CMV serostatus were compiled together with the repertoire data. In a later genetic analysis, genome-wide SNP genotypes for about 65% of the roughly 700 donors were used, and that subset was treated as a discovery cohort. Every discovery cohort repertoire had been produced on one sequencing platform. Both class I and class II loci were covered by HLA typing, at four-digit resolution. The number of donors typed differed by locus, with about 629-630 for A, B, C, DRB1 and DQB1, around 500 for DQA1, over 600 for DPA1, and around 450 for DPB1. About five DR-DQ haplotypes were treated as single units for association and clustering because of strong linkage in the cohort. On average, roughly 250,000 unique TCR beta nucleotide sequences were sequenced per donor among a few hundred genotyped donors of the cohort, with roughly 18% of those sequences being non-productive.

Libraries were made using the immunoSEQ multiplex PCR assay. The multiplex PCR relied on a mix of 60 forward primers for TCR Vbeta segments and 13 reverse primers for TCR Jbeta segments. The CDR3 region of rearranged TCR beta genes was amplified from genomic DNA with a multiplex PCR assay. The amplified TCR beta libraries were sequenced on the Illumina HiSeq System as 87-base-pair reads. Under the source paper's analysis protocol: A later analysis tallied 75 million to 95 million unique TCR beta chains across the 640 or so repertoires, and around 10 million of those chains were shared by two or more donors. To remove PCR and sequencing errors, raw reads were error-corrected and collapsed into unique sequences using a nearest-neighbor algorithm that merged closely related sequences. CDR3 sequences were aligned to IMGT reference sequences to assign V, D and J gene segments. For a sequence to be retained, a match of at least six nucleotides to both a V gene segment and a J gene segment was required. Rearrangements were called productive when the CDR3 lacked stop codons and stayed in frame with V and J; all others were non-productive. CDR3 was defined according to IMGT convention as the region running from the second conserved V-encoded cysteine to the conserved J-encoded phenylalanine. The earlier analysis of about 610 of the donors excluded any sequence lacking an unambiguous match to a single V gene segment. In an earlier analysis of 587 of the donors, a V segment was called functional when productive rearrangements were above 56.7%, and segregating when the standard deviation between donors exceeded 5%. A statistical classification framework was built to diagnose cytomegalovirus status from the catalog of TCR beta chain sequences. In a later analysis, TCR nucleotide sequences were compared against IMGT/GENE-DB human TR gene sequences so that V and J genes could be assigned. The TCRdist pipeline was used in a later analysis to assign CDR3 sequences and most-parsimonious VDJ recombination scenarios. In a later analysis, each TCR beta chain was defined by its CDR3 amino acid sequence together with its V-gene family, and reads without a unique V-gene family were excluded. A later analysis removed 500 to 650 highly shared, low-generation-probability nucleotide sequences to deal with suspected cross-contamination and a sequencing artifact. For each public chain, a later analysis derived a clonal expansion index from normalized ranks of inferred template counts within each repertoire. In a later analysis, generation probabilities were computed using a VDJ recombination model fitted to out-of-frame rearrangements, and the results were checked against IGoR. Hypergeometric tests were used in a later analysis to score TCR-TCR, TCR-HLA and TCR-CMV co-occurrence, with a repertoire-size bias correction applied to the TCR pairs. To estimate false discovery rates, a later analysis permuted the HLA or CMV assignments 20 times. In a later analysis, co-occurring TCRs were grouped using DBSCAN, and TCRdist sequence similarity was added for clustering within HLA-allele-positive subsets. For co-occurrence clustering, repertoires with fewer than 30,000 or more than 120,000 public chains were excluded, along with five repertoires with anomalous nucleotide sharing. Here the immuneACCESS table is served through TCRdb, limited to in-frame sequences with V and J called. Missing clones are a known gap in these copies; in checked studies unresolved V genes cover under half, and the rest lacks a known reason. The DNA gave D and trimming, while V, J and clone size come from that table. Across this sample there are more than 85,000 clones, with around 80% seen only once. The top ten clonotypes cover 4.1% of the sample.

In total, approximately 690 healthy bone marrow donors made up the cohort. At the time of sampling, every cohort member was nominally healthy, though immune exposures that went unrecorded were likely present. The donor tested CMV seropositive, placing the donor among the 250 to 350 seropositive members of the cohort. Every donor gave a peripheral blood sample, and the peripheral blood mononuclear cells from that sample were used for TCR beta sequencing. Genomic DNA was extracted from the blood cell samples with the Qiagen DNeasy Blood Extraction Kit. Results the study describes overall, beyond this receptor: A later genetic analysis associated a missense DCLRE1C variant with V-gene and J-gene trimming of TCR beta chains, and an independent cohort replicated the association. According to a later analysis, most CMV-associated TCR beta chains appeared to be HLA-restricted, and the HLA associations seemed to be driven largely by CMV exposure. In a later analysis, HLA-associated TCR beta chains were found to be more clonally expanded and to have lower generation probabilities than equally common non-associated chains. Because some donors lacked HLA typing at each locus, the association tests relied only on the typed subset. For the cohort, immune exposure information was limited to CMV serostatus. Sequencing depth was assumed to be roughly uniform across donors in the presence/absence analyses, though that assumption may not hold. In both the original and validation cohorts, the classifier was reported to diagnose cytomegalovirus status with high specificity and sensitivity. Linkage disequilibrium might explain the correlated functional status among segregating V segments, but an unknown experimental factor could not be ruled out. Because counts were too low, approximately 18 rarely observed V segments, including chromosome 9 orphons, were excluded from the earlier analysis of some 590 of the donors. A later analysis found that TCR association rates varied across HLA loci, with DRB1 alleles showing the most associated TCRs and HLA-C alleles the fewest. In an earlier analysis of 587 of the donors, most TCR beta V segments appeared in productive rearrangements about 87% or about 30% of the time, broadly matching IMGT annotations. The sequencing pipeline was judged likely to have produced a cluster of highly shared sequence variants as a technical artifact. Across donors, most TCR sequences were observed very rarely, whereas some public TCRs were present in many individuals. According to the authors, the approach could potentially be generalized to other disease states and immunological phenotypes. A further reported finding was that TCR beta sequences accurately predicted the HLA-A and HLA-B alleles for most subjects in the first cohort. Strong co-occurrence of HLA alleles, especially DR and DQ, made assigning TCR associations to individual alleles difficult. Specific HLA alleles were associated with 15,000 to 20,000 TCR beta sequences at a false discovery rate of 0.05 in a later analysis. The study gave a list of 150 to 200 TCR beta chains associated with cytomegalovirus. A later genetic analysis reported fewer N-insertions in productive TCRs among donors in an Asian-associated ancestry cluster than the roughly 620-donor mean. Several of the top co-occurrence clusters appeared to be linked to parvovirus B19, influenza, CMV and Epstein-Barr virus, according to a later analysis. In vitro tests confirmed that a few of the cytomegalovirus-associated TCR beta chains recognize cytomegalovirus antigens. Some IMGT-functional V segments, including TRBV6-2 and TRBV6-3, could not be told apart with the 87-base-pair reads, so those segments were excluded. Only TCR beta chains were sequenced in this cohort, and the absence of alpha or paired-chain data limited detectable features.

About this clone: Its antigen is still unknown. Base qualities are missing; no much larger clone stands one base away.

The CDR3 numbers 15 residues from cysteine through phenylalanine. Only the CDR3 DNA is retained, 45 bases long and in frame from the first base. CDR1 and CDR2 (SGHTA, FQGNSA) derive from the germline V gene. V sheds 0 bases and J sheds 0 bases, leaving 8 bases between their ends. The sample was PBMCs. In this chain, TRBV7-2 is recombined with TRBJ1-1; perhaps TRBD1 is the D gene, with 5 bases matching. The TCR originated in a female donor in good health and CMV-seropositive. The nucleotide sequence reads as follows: TGTGCCAGCAGCTTAGCCCCAGGGATGAACACTGAAGCTTTCTTT. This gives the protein CASSLAPGMNTEAFF.